This T cell receptor (beta chain) was recovered during a study of blood T cells in healthy people across ages. Notes on the study in general: Estimates based on one million T cells were treated as lower bounds.

The total RNA that was extracted per sample amounted to at least 6 micrograms. Germline V lookup: CDR1 DFQATT, CDR2 SNEGSKA (reference sequence). This CDR3 contains 14 residues. Trimming took 5 bases from V and 2 from J, leaving 13 bases between them. Primed by a sample-barcoded 5' primer and a J-beta primer mix, a second PCR proceeded for roughly 6 to 12 cycles. Each of the cDNA molecules was tagged by a template-switch adaptor with 12 random nucleotides. TCRdb processed the 5' RACE reads anew with MiXCR; each CDR3 protein has one entry. The repertoire holds over 1,500,000 distinct CDR3 sequences, with about 49% as singletons. Of note for this clonotype: Its antigen is not known.

This TCR was recovered from a middle-aged woman in good health. The genes are TRBV20-1 and TRBJ1-5, with a tentative D call TRBD1 (6 bases). What was sequenced was blood. CDR3 amino acids: CSAAPGEGNQPQHF. The CDR3 DNA reads TGCAGTGCTGCCCCAGGGGAGGGCAATCAGCCCCAGCATTTT.